These 10 T cell receptor beta chains originate from one sample sequenced in a study of OX40 agonist ivuxolimab in advanced cancers. Repertoires were generated with immunoSEQ multiplex PCR, while TCRdb's copy carries only in-frame clones and drops some. The sample yields approximately 45,000 clones, roughly four fifths seen once. The sequenced sample was CD4+ or CD8+ T cells sorted from blood, obtained in a trial of the OX40 agonist ivuxolimab. Receptor source: an adult with an advanced solid tumor such as melanoma, head and neck, liver or kidney cancer.

The sample holds a few counts of this clone. CDR3 DNA: TGTGCCAGCAGCCCGGGACAGGGCTCCTACAATGAGCAGTTCTTC. Translated: CASSPGQGSYNEQFF. The chain employs TRBV5-5 and TRBJ2-1, with 9 nucleotides matching TRBD1. V gave up 4 bases and J gave up 0 bases; unmatched junction bases: 2. Germline V gene data show CDR1 as SGHKS and CDR2 as YYEKEE (reference sequence). This CDR3 is built from 15 residues.

In this sample, this clone turned up a few times. The rearrangement uses TRBV7-8 and TRBJ2-4; 12 bases fit TRBD2. Trimming at V came to 1 base and at J to 0 bases, leaving 13 bases not matched to a gene. CDR1 SGHVS and CDR2 FQNEAQ come from the germline V gene. The CDR3 is 21 amino acids. In nucleotides, the CDR3 is TGTGCCAGCAGCTTAGAGCGCCAGGGGAGACTAGCGGGAGTAGCCAAAAACATTCAGTACTTC. Encoded protein: CASSLERQGRLAGVAKNIQYF. The full variable domain, in which reference TRBV7-8 and TRBJ2-4 provide the parts outside the CDR3, is GAGVSQSPRYKVAKRGQDVALRCDPISGHVSLFWYQQALGQGPEFLTYFQNEAQLDKSGLPSDRFFAERPEGSVSTLKIQRTQQEDSAVYLCASSLERQGRLAGVAKNIQYFGAGTRLSVL.

The rearrangement links TRBV6-4 to TRBJ2-5, with D perhaps TRBD1 or TRBD2 (5 bases each). Germline assignment: CDR1 MRHNA and CDR2 SNTAGT. The V end was cut by 5 bases, the J end by 1 base, with 17 bases between. This CDR3 has 16 residues. The CDR3 region is CASSHRFRESQETQYF. Here the CDR3 DNA reads TGTGCCAGCAGTCACAGGTTTCGGGAATCCCAAGAGACCCAGTACTTC.

This rearrangement joins TRBV27 to TRBJ2-7; the D gene could be TRBD1 or TRBD2 (5 bases each). This CDR3 is 15 amino acids long. Trimming took 3 bases from V and 3 from J, leaving 15 bases between them. Germline V gene lookup returns CDR1 MNHEY and CDR2 SMNVEV (reference sequence). CDR3 residues: CASSFRDQHFYEQYF. CDR3 in DNA: TGTGCCAGCAGTTTCCGGGACCAACACTTCTACGAGCAGTACTTC.

The CDR3 region has the DNA TGTGCCAGCAGTAGATGGACAGCGGGAGACACAGATACGCAGTATTTT. Translating it yields CASSRWTAGDTDTQYF. V gene TRBV7-9 combines with J gene TRBJ2-3; 8 bases line up with TRBD2. This CDR3 region has 16 residues. Per the germline V gene, CDR1 is SEHNR and CDR2 is FQNEAQ (reference sequence). The ends lost 6 bases at V and 2 bases at J; junction bases unmatched: 10.

The chain couples TRBV19 to TRBJ2-3; tentative D call: TRBD2 (6 bases). The CDR3 spans 13 residues. Germline V gives CDR1 LNHDA, CDR2 SQIVND (reference sequence). V lost 5 bases and J 3 bases, leaving 9 bases between the germline ends. Here the CDR3 DNA reads TGTGCCAGTAGTTTTGGGGGGACAGATACGCAGTATTTT. Its translation is CASSFGGTDTQYF.

The V gene is TRBV5-4, the J gene TRBJ1-2, with D perhaps TRBD1 (5 bases). CDR1 and CDR2 from the germline V gene are SGHNT and YYREEE (reference sequence). This CDR3 has 12 amino acids. With 5 bases removed from V and 7 bases from J, the gap between germline ends came to 12 bases. In nucleotides, the CDR3 is TGTGCCAGCAGTCGGGGGAAGAGTGGCTACACCTTC. Translating gives CASSRGKSGYTF.

The genes are TRBV18 and TRBJ2-1, with D perhaps being TRBD1 or TRBD2 (6 bases each). The V gene's germline CDR1 is KGHSH and CDR2 LQKENI. The V end was cut by 1 base, the J end by 6 bases, with 13 bases between. The CDR3 consists of 15 residues. CDR3 sequence (DNA): TGTGCCAGCTCACCACGGGACTCAGGGGTCAATGAGCAGTTCTTC. Translation: CASSPRDSGVNEQFF.

This clone was seen only once. This chain joins TRBV19 and TRBJ2-7; 11 positions match TRBD1. CDR1 is LNHDA, CDR2 SQIVND, per germline (reference sequence). J was trimmed by 6 bases and V by 6 bases; bases with no gene match: 1. This CDR3 spans 12 amino acids. CDR3 sequence: CASRGQGGEQYF. Here the CDR3 DNA reads TGTGCCAGTAGGGGACAGGGGGGCGAGCAGTACTTC.

This sequence joins TRBV5-1 and TRBJ2-7, with 7 positions matching TRBD1. The V gene end was trimmed by 4 bases and the J gene end by 4 bases; junction bases not matched to a gene: 8. Germline V CDR1 and CDR2: SGHRS, YFSETQ. CDR3 size: 14 residues. As DNA, the CDR3 is TGCGCCAGCAGCCCCTCGGGACAGATTTACGAGCAGTACTTC. As protein: CASSPSGQIYEQYF.